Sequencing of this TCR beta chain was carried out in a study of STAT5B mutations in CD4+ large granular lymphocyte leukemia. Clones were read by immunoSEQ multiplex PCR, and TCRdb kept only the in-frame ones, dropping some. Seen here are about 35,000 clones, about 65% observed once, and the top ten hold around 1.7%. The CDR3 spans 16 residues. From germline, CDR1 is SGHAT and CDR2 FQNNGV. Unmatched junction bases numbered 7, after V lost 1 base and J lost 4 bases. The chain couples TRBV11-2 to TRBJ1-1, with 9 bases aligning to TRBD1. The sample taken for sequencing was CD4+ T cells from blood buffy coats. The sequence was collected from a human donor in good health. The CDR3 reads CASSLVVRQGGTEAFF. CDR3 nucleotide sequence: TGTGCCAGCAGCTTAGTAGTCCGACAGGGGGGCACTGAAGCTTTCTTT.